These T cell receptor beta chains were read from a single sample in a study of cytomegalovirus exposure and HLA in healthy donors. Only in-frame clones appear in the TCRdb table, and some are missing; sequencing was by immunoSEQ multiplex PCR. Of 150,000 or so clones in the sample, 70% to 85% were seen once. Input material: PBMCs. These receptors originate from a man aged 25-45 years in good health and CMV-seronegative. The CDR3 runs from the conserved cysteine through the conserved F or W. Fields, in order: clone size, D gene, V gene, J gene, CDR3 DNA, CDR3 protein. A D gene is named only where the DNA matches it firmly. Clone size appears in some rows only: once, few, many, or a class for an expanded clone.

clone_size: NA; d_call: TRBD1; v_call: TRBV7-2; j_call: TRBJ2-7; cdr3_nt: TGTGCCAGCAGCTTAGTGGGGGACAGGGCTTACGAGCAGTACTTC; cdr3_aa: CASSLVGDRAYEQYF
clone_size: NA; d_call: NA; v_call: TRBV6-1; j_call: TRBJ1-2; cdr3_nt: TGTGCCAGCAGTGAAGCGGACGGGGGATATGGCTACACCTTC; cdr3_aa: CASSEADGGYGYTF
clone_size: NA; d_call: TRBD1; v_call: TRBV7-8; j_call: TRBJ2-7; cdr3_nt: TGTGCCAGCAGCGCAAACATACAGGGGAGCGAGCAGTACTTC; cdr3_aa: CASSANIQGSEQYF
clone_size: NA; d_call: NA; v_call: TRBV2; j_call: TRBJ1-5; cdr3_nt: TGTGCCAGCACAAGGGGCGATCAGCCCCAGCATTTT; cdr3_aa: CASTRGDQPQHF
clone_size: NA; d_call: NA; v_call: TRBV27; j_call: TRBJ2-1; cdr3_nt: TGTGCCAGCAGTTTATCCAGGGCAGAGGTATATGAGCAGTTCTTC; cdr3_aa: CASSLSRAEVYEQFF
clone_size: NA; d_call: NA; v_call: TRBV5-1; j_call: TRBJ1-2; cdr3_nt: TGCGCCAGCAGCCTAAGGGCGGGGGCTGACTATGGCTACACCTTC; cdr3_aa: CASSLRAGADYGYTF
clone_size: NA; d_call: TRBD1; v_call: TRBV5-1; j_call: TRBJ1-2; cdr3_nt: TGCGCCAGCAGCGCCTGGGACAGGGGGAACTATGGCTACACCTTC; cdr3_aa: CASSAWDRGNYGYTF
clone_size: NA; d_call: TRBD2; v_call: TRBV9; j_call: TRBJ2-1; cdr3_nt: TGTGCCAGCAGCGCCACTAGCGGGGGGGACGCTGAGCAGTTCTTC; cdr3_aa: CASSATSGGDAEQFF
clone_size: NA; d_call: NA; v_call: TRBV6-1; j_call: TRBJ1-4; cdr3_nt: TGTGCCAGCCGGGTCGAGGTTACTAATGAAAAACTGTTTTTT; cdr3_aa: CASRVEVTNEKLFF
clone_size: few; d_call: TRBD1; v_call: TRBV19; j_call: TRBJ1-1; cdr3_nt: TGTGCCAGTAGTATGGGGACAGCTGAAGCTTTCTTT; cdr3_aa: CASSMGTAEAFF
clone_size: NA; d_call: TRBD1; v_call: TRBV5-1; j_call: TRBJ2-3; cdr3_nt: TGCGCCAGCAGCTTGGTAGGGACAGTATTAGATACGCAGTATTTT; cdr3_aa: CASSLVGTVLDTQYF
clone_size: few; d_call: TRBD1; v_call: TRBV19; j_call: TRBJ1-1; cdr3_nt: TGTGCCAGTAGTATCACAGGGGGCGGAATGAACACTGAAGCTTTCTTT; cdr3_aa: CASSITGGGMNTEAFF
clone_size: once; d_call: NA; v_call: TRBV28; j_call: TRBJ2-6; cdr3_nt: TGTGCCAGCCATCCTCCAGGGTCAGCTGGGGCCAACGTCCTGACTTTC; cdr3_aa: CASHPPGSAGANVLTF
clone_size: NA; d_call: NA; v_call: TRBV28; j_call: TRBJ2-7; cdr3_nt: TGTGCCAGCAAGCGGGACAGGCCTTACGAGCAGTACTTC; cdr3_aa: CASKRDRPYEQYF
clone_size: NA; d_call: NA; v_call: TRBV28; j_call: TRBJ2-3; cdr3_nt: TGTGCCAGCAGTTTAGCAGGGAGCACAGATACGCAGTATTTT; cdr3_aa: CASSLAGSTDTQYF
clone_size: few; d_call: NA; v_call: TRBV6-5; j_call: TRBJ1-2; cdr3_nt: TGTGCCACAGGGGCAGGGAAAACTGATGGCTACACCTTC; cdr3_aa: CATGAGKTDGYTF
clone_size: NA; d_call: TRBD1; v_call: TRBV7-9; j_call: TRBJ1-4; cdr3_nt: TGTGCCAGCAGCTTAGGACAGGGGGGACCAACAACTAATGAAAAACTGTTTTTT; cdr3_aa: CASSLGQGGPTTNEKLFF
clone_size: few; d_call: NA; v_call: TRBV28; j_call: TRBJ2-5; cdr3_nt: TGTGCCAGCTCCTCGACGGCCAGGGAAGGGACCCAGTACTTC; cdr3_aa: CASSSTAREGTQYF
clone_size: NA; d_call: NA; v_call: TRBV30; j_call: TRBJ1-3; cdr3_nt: TGTGCCTGGAGCAGGGATGGAAACACCATATATTTT; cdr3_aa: CAWSRDGNTIYF
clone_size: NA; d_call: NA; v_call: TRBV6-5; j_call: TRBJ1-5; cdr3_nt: TGTGCCAGCAGTTACCGGGGGGATCAGCCCCAGCATTTT; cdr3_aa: CASSYRGDQPQHF
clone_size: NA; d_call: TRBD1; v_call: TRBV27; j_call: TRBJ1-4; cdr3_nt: TGTGCCAGCAGTTTGACCCGACAGGGTTATGAAAAACTGTTTTTT; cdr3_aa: CASSLTRQGYEKLFF
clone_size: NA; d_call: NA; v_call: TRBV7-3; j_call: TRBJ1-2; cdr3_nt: TGTGCCAGCAGCTCACAGGGAGTGGATGGCTACACCTTC; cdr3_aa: CASSSQGVDGYTF
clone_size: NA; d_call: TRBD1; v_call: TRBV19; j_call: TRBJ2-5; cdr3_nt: TGTGCCAGTAGTACCGGAGGGACAGGGGGCAGGTTGCAGACCCAGTACTTC; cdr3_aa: CASSTGGTGGRLQTQYF
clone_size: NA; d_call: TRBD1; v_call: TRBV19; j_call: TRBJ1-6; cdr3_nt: TGTGCCAGTAGTGTAGCCGGGACAGATAATTCACCCCTCCACTTT; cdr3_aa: CASSVAGTDNSPLHF
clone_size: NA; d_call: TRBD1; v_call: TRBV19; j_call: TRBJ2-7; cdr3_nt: TGTGCCAGTAGACGGACCGGGACAGGGGCTTCCGAGCAGTACTTC; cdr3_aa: CASRRTGTGASEQYF
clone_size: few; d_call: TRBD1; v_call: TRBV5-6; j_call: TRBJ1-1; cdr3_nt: TGTGCCAGCAGCTCAGACAGGGGGGGCACTGAAGCTTTCTTT; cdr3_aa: CASSSDRGGTEAFF
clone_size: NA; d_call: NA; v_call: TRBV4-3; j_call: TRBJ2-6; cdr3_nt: TGCGCCAGCAGCCTGGATGTGGGGGGCTCTGGGGCCAACGTCCTGACTTTC; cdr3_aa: CASSLDVGGSGANVLTF
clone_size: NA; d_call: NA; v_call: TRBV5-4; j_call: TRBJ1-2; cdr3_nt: TGTGCCAGCAGCTTAAATGGGAGGGACTATGGCTACACCTTC; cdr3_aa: CASSLNGRDYGYTF
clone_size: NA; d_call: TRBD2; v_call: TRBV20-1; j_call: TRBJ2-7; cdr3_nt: TGCAGTGCCCGAATGGGGATAGCGGGGCACTTC; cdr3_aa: CSARMGIAGHF
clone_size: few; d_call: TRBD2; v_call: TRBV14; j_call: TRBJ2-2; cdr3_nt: TGTGCCAGCAGCCCTGGACTAGCGGGGTTGTCCGGGGAGCTGTTTTTT; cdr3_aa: CASSPGLAGLSGELFF
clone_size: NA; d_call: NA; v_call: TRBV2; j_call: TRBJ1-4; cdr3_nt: TGTGCCAGCACGAACAGGGTTACTCCAACTAATGAAAAACTGTTTTTT; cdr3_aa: CASTNRVTPTNEKLFF
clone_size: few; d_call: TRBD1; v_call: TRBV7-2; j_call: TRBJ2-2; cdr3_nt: TGTGCCAGCAGCCCTCAATTAGGACAGGGGAGGAGCGGGGAGCTGTTTTTT; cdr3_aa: CASSPQLGQGRSGELFF
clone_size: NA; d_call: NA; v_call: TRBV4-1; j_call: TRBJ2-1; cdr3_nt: TGCGCCAGCAGCCAAGAGGGTACAGGGTCCAATGAGCAGTTCTTC; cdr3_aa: CASSQEGTGSNEQFF
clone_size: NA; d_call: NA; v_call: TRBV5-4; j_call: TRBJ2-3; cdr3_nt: TGTGCCAGCAGCTTTGGCAGGGGAGGCACAGATACGCAGTATTTT; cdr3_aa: CASSFGRGGTDTQYF
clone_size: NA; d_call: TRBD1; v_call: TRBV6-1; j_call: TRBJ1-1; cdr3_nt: TGTGCCAGCAGTGAAGGGTTGGCGGGACAGGGAAGTCTAGCTTTCTTT; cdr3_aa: CASSEGLAGQGSLAFF
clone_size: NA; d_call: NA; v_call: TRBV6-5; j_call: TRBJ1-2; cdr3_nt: TGTGCCAGCAGTTACTCGAACACGGGTAACTATGGCTACACCTTC; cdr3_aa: CASSYSNTGNYGYTF
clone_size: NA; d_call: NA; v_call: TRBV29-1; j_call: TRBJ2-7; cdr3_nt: TGCAGCGTAGCCCCAAATACCTACGAGCAGTACTTC; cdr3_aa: CSVAPNTYEQYF
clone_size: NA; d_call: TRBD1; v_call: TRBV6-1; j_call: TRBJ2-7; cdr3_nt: TGTGCCAGCACCCAAGCCGGGACAGGGGTCCACGAGCAGTACTTC; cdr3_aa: CASTQAGTGVHEQYF
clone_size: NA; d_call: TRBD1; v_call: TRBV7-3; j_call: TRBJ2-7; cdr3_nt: TGTGCCAGCAGCGTAGACGGGACAGGCTTCTACGAGCAGTACTTC; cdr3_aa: CASSVDGTGFYEQYF
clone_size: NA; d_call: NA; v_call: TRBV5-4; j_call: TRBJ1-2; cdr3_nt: TGTGCCAGCAGCTTGGCGGTTGGGGGGGACTATGGCTACACCTTC; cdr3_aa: CASSLAVGGDYGYTF
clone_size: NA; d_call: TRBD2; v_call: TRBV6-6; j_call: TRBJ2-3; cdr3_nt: TGTGCCAGCGCGTTAACTAGCGGAAGCACAGATACGCAGTATTTT; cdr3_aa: CASALTSGSTDTQYF
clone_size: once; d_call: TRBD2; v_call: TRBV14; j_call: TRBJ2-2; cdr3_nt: TGTGCCAGCAGCAAACTAGCGGGGGGACCCGGGGAGCTGTTTTTT; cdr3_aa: CASSKLAGGPGELFF
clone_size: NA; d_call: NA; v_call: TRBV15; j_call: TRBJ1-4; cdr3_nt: TGTGCCACCAGCAGTCCCGAGGGAGACTCTAATGAAAAACTGTTTTTT; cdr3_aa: CATSSPEGDSNEKLFF
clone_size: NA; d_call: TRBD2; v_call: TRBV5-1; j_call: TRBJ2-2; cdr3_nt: TGCGCCAGCAAATCGGGAGGGACTGACACCGGGGAGCTGTTTTTT; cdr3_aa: CASKSGGTDTGELFF
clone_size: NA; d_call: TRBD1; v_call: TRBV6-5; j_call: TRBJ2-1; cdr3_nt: TGTGCCAGCAGTTACTCCCAGGGGGTTCCCTACAATGAGCAGTTCTTC; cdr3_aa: CASSYSQGVPYNEQFF
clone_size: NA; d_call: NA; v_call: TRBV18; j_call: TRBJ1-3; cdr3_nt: TGTGCCAGCTCACAGTCGACTCCCAGCTCTGGAAACACCATATATTTT; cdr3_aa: CASSQSTPSSGNTIYF
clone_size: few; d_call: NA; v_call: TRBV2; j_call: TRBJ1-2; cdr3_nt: TGTGCCAGCAGTAAGACAGGAGGTACCTATGGCTACACCTTC; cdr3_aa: CASSKTGGTYGYTF
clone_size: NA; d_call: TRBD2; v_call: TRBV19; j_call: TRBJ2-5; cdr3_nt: TGTGCCAGTAGTCCGAGGACTAGCGGGCAAGAGACCCAGTACTTC; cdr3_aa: CASSPRTSGQETQYF
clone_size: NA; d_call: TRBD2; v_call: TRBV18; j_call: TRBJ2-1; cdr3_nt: TGTGCCAGCTCACCGACTAGCGGGAACAATGAGCAGTTCTTC; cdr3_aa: CASSPTSGNNEQFF
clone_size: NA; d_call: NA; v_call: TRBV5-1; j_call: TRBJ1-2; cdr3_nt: TGCGCCAGCAGTTCCGCGACAGGAGCTAACTATGGCTACACCTTC; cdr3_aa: CASSSATGANYGYTF